The T cell receptor (beta chain) under discussion was sequenced for a study of T cells in narcolepsy. The assay was immunoSEQ multiplex PCR, and TCRdb's table has in-frame clones only and misses some. Seen here are under 35,000 clones, 82% observed once, and the top ten hold roughly 2.6%. Notes on this clone: The antigen is undetermined.

There are 16 residues in the CDR3. Germline V gene lookup returns CDR1 SGHRS and CDR2 YFSETQ. V dropped 4 bases and J dropped 1; count of bases not matched to a gene: 8. Whole-study findings and limits: Autoreactive HCRT-specific and TRIB2-specific clonotypes were marked in same-patient CSF-versus-blood CD4+ comparisons. Blood of same and different patients, but not healthy controls, reportedly held recurring autoreactive clonotypes.

Sequencing used CD45RA- memory CD4+ T cells from PBMCs. This receptor was identified in a human donor with narcolepsy. This chain uses TRBV5-1 with TRBJ1-1; TRBD1 agrees at 9 bases. This CDR3 is CASSMGTGSGNTEAFF. CDR3 bases: TGCGCCAGCAGCATGGGGACAGGGAGTGGGAACACTGAAGCTTTCTTT.